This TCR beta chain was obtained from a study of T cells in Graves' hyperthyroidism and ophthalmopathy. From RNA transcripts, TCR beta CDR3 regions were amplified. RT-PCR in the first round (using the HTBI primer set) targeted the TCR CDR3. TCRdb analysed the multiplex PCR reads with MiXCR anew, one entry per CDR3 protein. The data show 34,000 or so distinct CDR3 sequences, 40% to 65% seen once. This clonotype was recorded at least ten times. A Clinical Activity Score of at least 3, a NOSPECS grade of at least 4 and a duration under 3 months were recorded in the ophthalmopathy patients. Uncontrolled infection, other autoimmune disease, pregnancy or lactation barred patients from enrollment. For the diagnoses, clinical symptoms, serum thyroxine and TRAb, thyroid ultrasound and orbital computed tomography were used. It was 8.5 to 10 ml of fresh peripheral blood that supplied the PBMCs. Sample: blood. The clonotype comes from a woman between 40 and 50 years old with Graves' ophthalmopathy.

CDR3 coding DNA: TGCGCCAGCAGCCTAACCGGGACAGTCTACGAGCAGTACTTC. Its protein product is CASSLTGTVYEQYF. The chain joins TRBV5-1 to TRBJ2-7; 7 nucleotides line up with TRBD1. The germline gives CDR1 SGHRS, CDR2 YFSETQ. V lost 4 bases and J lost 3; bases outside the gene matches: 7. The length of the CDR3 is 14 residues.